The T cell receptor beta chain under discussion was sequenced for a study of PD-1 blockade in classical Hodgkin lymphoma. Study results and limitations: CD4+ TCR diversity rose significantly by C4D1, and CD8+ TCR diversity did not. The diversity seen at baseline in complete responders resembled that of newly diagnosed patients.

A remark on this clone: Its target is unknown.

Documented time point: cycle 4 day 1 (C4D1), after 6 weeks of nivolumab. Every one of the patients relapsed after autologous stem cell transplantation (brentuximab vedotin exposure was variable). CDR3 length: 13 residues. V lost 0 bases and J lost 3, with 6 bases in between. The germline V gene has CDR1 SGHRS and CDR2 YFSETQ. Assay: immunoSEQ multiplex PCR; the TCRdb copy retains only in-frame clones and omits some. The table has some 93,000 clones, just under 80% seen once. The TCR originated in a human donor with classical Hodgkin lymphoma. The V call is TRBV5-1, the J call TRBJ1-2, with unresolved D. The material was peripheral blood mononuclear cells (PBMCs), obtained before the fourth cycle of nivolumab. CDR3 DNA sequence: TGCGCCAGCAGCTTGGGGCAGGACTATGGCTACACCTTC. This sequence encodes CASSLGQDYGYTF.